Below, 17 T cell receptor beta chains from the same sample are listed, as sequenced in a study of PD-1 blockade in classical Hodgkin lymphoma. Relapses following autologous stem cell transplantation were seen in all patients, with brentuximab vedotin exposure varying. Repertoires were generated with immunoSEQ multiplex PCR, while TCRdb's copy carries only in-frame clones and drops some. This table has over 50,000 clones, over 70% appearing once. The input for sequencing was peripheral blood mononuclear cells (PBMCs), taken at baseline. The receptors stem from a human donor with classical Hodgkin lymphoma.

This chain links TRBV27 with TRBJ1-4; D remains unclear. Germline assignment: CDR1 MNHEY and CDR2 SMNVEV (reference sequence). Trimming cost V 2 bases and J 0 bases, with 4 bases left between them. The CDR3 covers 14 residues. This chain's CDR3 is CASSLRATNEKLFF. CDR3 nucleotide sequence: TGTGCCAGCAGTTTAAGGGCAACTAATGAAAAACTGTTTTTT.

The chain recombines TRBV29-1 with TRBJ2-5; 9 nucleotides agree with TRBD2. Per the germline V gene, CDR1 is SQVTM and CDR2 is ANQGSEA. J gave up 0 bases and V 4 bases, and 6 bases lay outside the gene matches. There are 15 residues in the CDR3. CDR3 nucleotides: TGCAGCGTTGGGAGCGGGAGGCTGTACCAAGAGACCCAGTACTTC. Its protein product is CSVGSGRLYQETQYF.

The chain is built from TRBV5-1 and TRBJ2-1; D may correspond to TRBD1 or TRBD2 (5 bases each). CDR1 is SGHRS and CDR2 is YFSETQ in the germline V gene. This CDR3 is 11 amino acids long. V lost 4 bases to trimming and J lost 9 bases, with 8 bases between them. CDR3 sequence reads: CASSLGTEQFF. The CDR3, as DNA: TGCGCCAGCAGCCTAGGGACTGAGCAGTTCTTC.

This clone was counted a few times. The V and J genes are TRBV28 and TRBJ1-2; D perhaps matches TRBD1 (5 bases). Germline V gene sequence: CDR1 MDHEN, CDR2 SYDVKM. The V end was cut by 6 bases, the J end by 8 bases, with 19 bases between. This CDR3 contains 14 residues. CDR3 coding DNA: TGTGCCAGCAGCCCCCCCCCGGGGCAAGGAGGCTACACCTTC. Amino acid sequence: CASSPPPGQGGYTF.

This clone was detected only a few times. The chain links TRBV2 to TRBJ1-3, with D tentatively TRBD1 (5 bases). Trimming cost V 6 bases and J 0 bases, with 6 bases left between them. Per germline, CDR1 SNHLY and CDR2 FYNNEI. The CDR3 loop spans 13 amino acids. The DNA of the CDR3 is TGTGCCAGCAGGGACAACTCTGGAAACACCATATATTTT. Its protein product is CASRDNSGNTIYF.

The rearrangement joins TRBV7-2 to TRBJ1-1; tentatively, D is TRBD1 (5 bases). This CDR3 has 15 amino acids. The germline V and J ends were trimmed by 3 bases and 1 base, with 12 bases remaining between them. The germline V gene has CDR1 SGHTA and CDR2 FQGNSA. CDR3 nucleotide sequence: TGTGCCAGCAGCTTCCAGGAGCAGGGGAACACTGAAGCTTTCTTT. Protein sequence: CASSFQEQGNTEAFF.

J is TRBJ1-1 and V is TRBV30; D is ambiguous. The CDR3 spans 18 residues. The V end lost 4 bases, the J end lost 3 bases, and 27 bases lay between the germline ends. Germline lookup yields CDR1 GTSNPN and CDR2 SVGIG (reference sequence). Written as DNA, the CDR3 is TGTGCCTGGAAGGAAGGGTTCAGGATCGCAAACAGTGACACTGAAGCTTTCTTT. Its translation: CAWKEGFRIANSDTEAFF.

The chain links TRBV11-3 to TRBJ1-1, with D possibly matching TRBD1 (5 bases). Per the germline V gene, CDR1 is SGHNT and CDR2 is YENEEA. The V gene lost 3 bases and the J gene lost 5 bases, with 13 bases spanning the gap. This CDR3 region has 14 residues. The CDR3 protein is CASSFIGEGTEAFF. The DNA of the CDR3 is TGTGCCAGCAGCTTTATAGGGGAGGGAACTGAAGCTTTCTTT.

This rearrangement joins TRBV7-2 to TRBJ2-1; 8 bases map to TRBD2. The germline gives CDR1 SGHTA, CDR2 FQGNSA. The trim removed 5 bases at V and 4 bases at J, leaving 7 bases unmatched. The CDR3 extends over 15 amino acids. In DNA, the CDR3 is TGTGCCAGCAGCCGCGGGACTAGTCTGTACAATGAGCAGTTCTTC. Translated: CASSRGTSLYNEQFF.

The chain carries TRBV2 and TRBJ2-7, with 7 bases aligning to TRBD1. V shed 8 bases and J 1 base; nucleotides not matched to a gene: 11. The CDR3 is 15 amino acids. Germline assignment: CDR1 SNHLY and CDR2 FYNNEI. The CDR3 nucleotides read TGTGCCAGCTGTTTCGACGGGACAGTGTCCTACGAGCAGTACGTC. Translating it yields CASCFDGTVSYEQYV.

V is TRBV27 and J is TRBJ1-2; no definite D call. This CDR3 is built from 14 residues. Between the trimmed V and J ends, which lost 0 bases and 4 bases, there was a span of 9 bases. Germline lookup yields CDR1 MNHEY and CDR2 SMNVEV (reference sequence). CDR3 region: CASSLSLGFYGYTF. The DNA for the CDR3 is TGTGCCAGCAGTTTATCGCTCGGGTTCTATGGCTACACCTTC.

This chain connects TRBV11-2 to TRBJ1-1; 8 bases align to TRBD1. Germline lookup yields CDR1 SGHAT and CDR2 FQNNGV. The CDR3 has 16 residues. Trimming cost V 1 base and J 4 bases; bases outside gene matches: 8. The CDR3 DNA reads TGTGCCAGCAGCTTAGGACAGGGGATGGGGGGCACTGAAGCTTTCTTT. The encoded protein is CASSLGQGMGGTEAFF.

This chain links TRBV27 with TRBJ2-3; 10 positions agree with TRBD2. CDR3 length equals 21 residues. CDR1 is MNHEY, CDR2 SMNVEV, per germline (reference sequence). Trimming cost V 4 bases and J 3 bases; bases outside gene matches: 22. CDR3 DNA sequence: TGTGCCAGCAGTTCCCTCTCGTCTTTCCGCCTAAGCGGGAGGGGTACAGATACGCAGTATTTT. This sequence encodes CASSSLSSFRLSGRGTDTQYF.

The chain recombines TRBV6-5 with TRBJ2-3, with unresolved D. The CDR3 consists of 13 residues. In germline, CDR1 is MNHEY, CDR2 SVGAGI. The V end was cut by 6 bases, the J end by 2 bases, with 9 bases between. In DNA, the CDR3 is TGTGCCAGCAGATCCACACACACAGATACGCAGTATTTT. Translation gives CASRSTHTDTQYF.

The chain recombines TRBV4-1 with TRBJ2-1; D unresolved. Trimming removed 2 bases at V and 2 bases at J, with 10 bases between. The germline V gene encodes CDR1 MGHRA and CDR2 YSYEKL. The CDR3 is 15 residues long. In nucleotides, the CDR3 is TGCGCCAGCAGCCAACTTTACGGTCCCTACAATGAGCAGTTCTTC. Amino acid sequence: CASSQLYGPYNEQFF.

The chain couples TRBV5-6 to TRBJ2-7; D unclear. The CDR3 spans 13 residues. Germline V gene lookup returns CDR1 SGHDT and CDR2 YYEEEE. Trimming removed 3 bases at V and 3 bases at J, with 10 bases between. The CDR3 nucleotides are TGTGCCAGCAGCTCAGACGCAGGCTACGAGCAGTACTTC. This gives the protein CASSSDAGYEQYF.

The V and J genes are TRBV30 and TRBJ1-1; no firm D call. The germline CDR1 and CDR2 sequences are GTSNPN and SVGIG (reference sequence). The CDR3 runs 13 residues. The V and J ends lost 4 bases and 4 bases respectively, with 13 bases between them. Here the CDR3 reads CAWKEGWATEAFF. The CDR3 DNA sequence: TGTGCCTGGAAGGAAGGGTGGGCCACTGAAGCTTTCTTT.